This record concerns one TCR beta chain sequence. The antigen is undetermined. This entry comes from a study of metastatic and nonmetastatic thyroid tumors. Notes on the study in general: According to reports, the diversity of TCR beta was significantly higher in malignant thyroid tumors than in benign nodules, and this held in both blood and tumor samples.

There were no patients who had received any treatment before thyroid surgery. As originally analysed: The authors used CDR3 differences across clinicopathological groups to build a distant-metastasis classifier for papillary thyroid cancer. TCRdb reanalyzed the PCR reads with MiXCR. What appears here as the V and J calls and clone size reflects TCRdb's work, not the paper's. The sample yields 30,000 to 45,000 clones, around a third seen once. Germline V gene data show CDR1 as MNHEY and CDR2 as SVGEGT. The CDR3 has 14 residues. Trimming removed 2 bases from V and 6 bases from J; junction bases left unmatched: 1.

The sequenced material came from tumor tissue. The rearrangement joins TRBV6-2 or TRBV6-3 to TRBJ1-6; 7 nucleotides line up with TRBD1. This clonotype originated in a female donor with papillary thyroid cancer or a benign thyroid nodule (not recorded which). Some clones in this sample may be carry-over from other donors' samples. CDR3 DNA: TGTGCCAGCAGTTACCCAGGGGGTAATTCACCCCTCCACTTT. This codes for CASSYPGGNSPLHF.